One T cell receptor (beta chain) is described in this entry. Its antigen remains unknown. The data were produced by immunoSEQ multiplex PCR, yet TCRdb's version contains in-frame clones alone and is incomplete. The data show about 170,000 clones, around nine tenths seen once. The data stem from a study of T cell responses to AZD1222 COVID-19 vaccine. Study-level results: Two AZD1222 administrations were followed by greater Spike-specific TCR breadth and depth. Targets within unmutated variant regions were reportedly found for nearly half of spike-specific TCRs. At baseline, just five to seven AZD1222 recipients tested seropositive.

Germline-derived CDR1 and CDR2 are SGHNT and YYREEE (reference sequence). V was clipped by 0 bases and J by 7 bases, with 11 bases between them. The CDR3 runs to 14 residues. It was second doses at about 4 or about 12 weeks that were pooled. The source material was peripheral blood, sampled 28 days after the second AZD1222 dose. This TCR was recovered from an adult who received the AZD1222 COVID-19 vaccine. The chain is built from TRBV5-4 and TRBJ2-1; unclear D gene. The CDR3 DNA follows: TGTGCCAGCAGCTTGGAGGGCAGTTCAAATGAGCAGTTCTTC. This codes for CASSLEGSSNEQFF.